This T cell receptor (beta chain) was captured in a study of cytomegalovirus exposure and HLA in healthy donors. The study, taken as a whole, reports: When the data were analyzed later, several of the most significant clusters appeared to be linked to common viral pathogens. Specificity for CMV antigens was confirmed in vitro for a few of the CMV-associated chains.

Notes on this clone: Its antigen remains unknown.

13 Jbeta primers and 60 Vbeta primers were used for the PCR. Clones were sequenced by immunoSEQ multiplex PCR, and TCRdb holds only the in-frame ones, with some missing. Of roughly 130,000 clones in the sample, about three quarters were seen once. Sample: PBMCs. This TCR came from a man in his forties in good health and CMV-seropositive.

The CDR3 is CAWVVQGRSTEAFF. The CDR3 nucleotides read TGTGCCTGGGTAGTGCAGGGGCGATCGACTGAAGCTTTCTTT. This chain connects TRBV30 to TRBJ1-1; possible D gene TRBD1, 6 bases. The CDR3 is 14 residues long. Trimming stripped 5 bases from V and 5 bases from J, with 18 bases between. Germline V gene lookup returns CDR1 GTSNPN and CDR2 SVGIG (reference sequence).